This T cell receptor (beta chain) was recovered during a study of vaccination effects on CD4 cells after COVID-19. General study findings and limits: The study found marked clonal contraction of infection- and vaccine-induced clones late after vaccination.

Using immunoSEQ multiplex PCR, the repertoire was profiled, and TCRdb retains in-frame clones only, with some absent. This sample yields 17,000 or so clones, of which roughly 68% are seen a single time; approximately 10% belongs to the top ten. Antigen-specific CD4+ T cells were expanded with viral peptide pools in the ViraFEST assay before sequencing. Culture proceeded for nine to eleven days, and CD4+ T cells were then isolated. Vaccine administered to participants consisted of two doses of either BNT162b2 or mRNA-1273. This clone was observed a handful of times. Its antigen is currently unknown. The clonotype originates from a human donor who received a COVID-19 vaccine. This specimen consisted of CD4+ T cells from PBMCs cultured with SARS-CoV-2 spike peptides, obtained after COVID-19 vaccination.

The CDR3 DNA sequence: TGTGCCAGCAGCCAAACAGGCGGCACCGGGGAGCTGTTTTTT. This sequence encodes CASSQTGGTGELFF. V usage is TRBV4-2 and J usage is TRBJ2-2; D is possibly TRBD1 (5 bases). CDR1 LGHNA and CDR2 YNFKEQ come from the germline V gene. V was shortened by 2 bases and J by 4 bases, with 8 bases between the two germline ends. This CDR3 is built from 14 residues.